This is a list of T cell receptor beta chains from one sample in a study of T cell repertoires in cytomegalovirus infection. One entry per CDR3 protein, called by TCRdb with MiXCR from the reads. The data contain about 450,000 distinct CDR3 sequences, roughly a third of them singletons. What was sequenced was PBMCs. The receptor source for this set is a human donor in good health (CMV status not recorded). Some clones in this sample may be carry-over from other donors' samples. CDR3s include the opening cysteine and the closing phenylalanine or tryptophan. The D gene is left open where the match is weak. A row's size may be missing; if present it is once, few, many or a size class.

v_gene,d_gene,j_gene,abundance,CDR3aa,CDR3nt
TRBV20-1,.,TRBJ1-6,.,CSARDEGSERPLHF,TGCAGTGCTAGAGATGAGGGATCTGAGAGACCCCTCCACTTT
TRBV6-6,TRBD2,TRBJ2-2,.,CASSFQRGSTGELFF,TGTGCCAGCAGTTTCCAGCGGGGGAGTACCGGGGAGCTGTTTTTT
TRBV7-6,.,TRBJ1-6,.,CASSRTGSPLHF,TGTGCCAGCAGCAGGACTGGGTCACCCCTCCACTTT
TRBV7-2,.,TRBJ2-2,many,CASSRRPQNTGELFF,TGTGCCAGCAGTAGGAGGCCCCAAAACACCGGGGAGCTGTTTTTT
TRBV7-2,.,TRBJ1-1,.,CASSLSPPGTYTEAFF,TGTGCCAGCAGCTTATCCCCACCCGGGACCTACACTGAAGCTTTCTTT
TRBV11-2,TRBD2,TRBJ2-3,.,CASSPGGLAGFSTDKQYF,TGTGCCAGCAGCCCCGGGGGACTAGCGGGATTTAGCACAGATAAGCAGTATTTT
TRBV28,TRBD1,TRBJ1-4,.,CASRPQGEDEELFF,TGTGCCAGCAGGCCTCAGGGGGAGGATGAAGAACTGTTTTTT
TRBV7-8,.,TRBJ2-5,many,CASSLLGEETQYF,TGTGCCAGCAGCTTACTGGGGGAAGAGACCCAGTACTTC
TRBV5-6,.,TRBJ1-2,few,CASSGAGTNYGYTF,TGTGCCAGCAGCGGAGCCGGGACAAACTATGGCTACACCTTC
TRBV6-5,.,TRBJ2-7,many,CASSYDSYEQYF,TGTGCCAGCAGTTACGACAGCTACGAGCAGTACTTC
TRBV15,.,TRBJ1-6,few,CATSRGDSPPLHF,TGTGCCACCAGCAGAGGAGACTCTCCACCCCTCCACTTT
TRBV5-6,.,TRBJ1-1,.,CASSLAGGATTEAFF,TGTGCCAGCAGCTTGGCGGGGGGGGCTACCACTGAAGCTTTCTTT
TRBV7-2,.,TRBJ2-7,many,CASSNPRDGGEQYF,TGTGCCAGCAGCAACCCTCGGGACGGGGGAGAGCAGTACTTC
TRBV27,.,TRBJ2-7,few,CASSWKSEQYF,TGTGCCAGCAGTTGGAAGAGCGAGCAGTACTTC
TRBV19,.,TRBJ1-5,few,CASSSGVLQPQHF,TGTGCCAGTAGTTCAGGGGTCCTCCAGCCCCAGCATTTT
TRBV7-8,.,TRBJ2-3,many,CASSLVPWGPDTQYF,TGTGCCAGCAGCTTAGTTCCGTGGGGGCCAGATACGCAGTATTTT
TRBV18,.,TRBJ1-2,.,CASSPPDGTPGGYTF,TGTGCCAGCTCGCCACCGGACGGGACCCCAGGGGGCTACACCTTC
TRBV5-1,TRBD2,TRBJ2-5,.,CDSRVRGAIQETQYF,TGCGACAGCAGGGTGCGGGGGGCAATCCAAGAGACCCAGTACTTC
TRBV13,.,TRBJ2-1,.,CASSALPRGRRGTNNEQFF,TGTGCCAGCAGCGCACTACCCCGTGGCCGCCGGGGGACGAACAATGAGCAGTTCTTC
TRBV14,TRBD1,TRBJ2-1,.,CASSPATPPGTGDEQFF,TGTGCCAGCAGCCCCGCGACTCCACCCGGGACAGGAGATGAGCAGTTCTTC
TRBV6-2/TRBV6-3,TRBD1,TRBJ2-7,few,CASSSPGTGLTYEQYF,TGTGCCAGCAGTTCTCCCGGGACAGGCCTTACCTACGAGCAGTACTTC
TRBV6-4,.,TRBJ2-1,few,CASKTHTTTSQQFF,TGTGCCAGCAAAACTCATACGACTACCTCGCAGCAGTTCTTC
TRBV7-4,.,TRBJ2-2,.,CASSSVGVGELFF,TGTGCCAGCAGCTCCGTTGGGGTCGGGGAGCTGTTTTTT
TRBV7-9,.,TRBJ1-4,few,CASSSISGASREKLFF,TGTGCCAGCAGCTCCATCTCAGGGGCATCCCGGGAAAAACTGTTTTTT
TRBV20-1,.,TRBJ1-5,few,CSARQPYSNQPQHF,TGCAGTGCTAGGCAGCCCTATAGCAATCAGCCCCAGCATTTT
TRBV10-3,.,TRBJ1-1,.,CAIRGLGTEAFF,TGTGCCATCAGGGGGCTCGGCACTGAAGCTTTCTTT
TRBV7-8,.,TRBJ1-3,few,CASSFKGGEGNTIYF,TGTGCCAGCAGCTTTAAGGGTGGAGAAGGAAACACCATATATTTT
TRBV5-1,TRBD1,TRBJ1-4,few,CASSLSGTANEKLFF,TGCGCCAGCAGCTTGAGCGGGACAGCTAATGAAAAACTGTTTTTT
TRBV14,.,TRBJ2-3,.,CASSRGEWKDTQYF,TGTGCCAGCAGCAGGGGAGAATGGAAAGATACGCAGTATTTT
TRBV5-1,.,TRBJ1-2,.,CASGADTNYGYTF,TGCGCCAGCGGAGCCGATACTAACTATGGCTACACCTTC
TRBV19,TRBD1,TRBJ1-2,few,CASSAPGQVNYGYTF,TGTGCCAGTAGTGCTCCGGGACAGGTGAACTATGGCTACACCTTC
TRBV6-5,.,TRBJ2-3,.,CASSYSMEVSGTDTQYF,TGTGCCAGCAGTTACTCGATGGAGGTATCGGGCACAGATACGCAGTATTTT
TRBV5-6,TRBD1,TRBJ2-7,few,CASSHPTGTGRPSEQYF,TGTGCCAGCAGCCACCCTACCGGGACAGGGAGACCGAGCGAGCAGTACTTC
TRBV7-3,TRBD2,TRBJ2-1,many,CASSLSGGTTHNEQFF,TGTGCCAGCAGCTTATCGGGGGGGACGACGCACAATGAGCAGTTCTTC
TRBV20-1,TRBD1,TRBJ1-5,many,CSARDVRQGAGQPQHF,TGCAGTGCTAGAGATGTTAGACAGGGGGCCGGGCAGCCCCAGCATTTT
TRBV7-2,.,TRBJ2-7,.,CASSFQGVLAVYNEQYF,TGTGCCAGCAGCTTCCAAGGGGTACTAGCAGTCTACAATGAGCAGTACTTC
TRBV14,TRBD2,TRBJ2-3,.,CASSQPPGLAGATDTQYF,TGTGCCAGCAGCCAACCACCGGGACTAGCGGGGGCCACAGATACGCAGTATTTT
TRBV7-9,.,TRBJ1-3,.,CASTNRAGLPSGNTIYF,TGTGCCAGCACCAACCGAGCTGGCCTCCCCTCTGGAAACACCATATATTTT
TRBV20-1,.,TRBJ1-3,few,CSAGGLPFSGNTIYF,TGCAGTGCGGGGGGACTGCCATTCTCTGGAAACACCATATATTTT
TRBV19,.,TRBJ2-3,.,CASSPYIEDTQYF,TGTGCCAGTAGCCCTTATATAGAAGATACGCAGTATTTT
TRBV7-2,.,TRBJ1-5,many,CASSLATSINSNQPQHF,TGTGCCAGCAGCTTAGCGACAAGCATTAATAGCAATCAGCCCCAGCATTTT
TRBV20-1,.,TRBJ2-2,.,CSASTGWDTGELFF,TGCAGTGCTTCGACGGGCTGGGACACCGGGGAGCTGTTTTTT
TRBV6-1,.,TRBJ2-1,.,CASSVWGALSYNEQFF,TGTGCCAGCAGTGTATGGGGGGCGCTCAGTTACAATGAGCAGTTCTTC
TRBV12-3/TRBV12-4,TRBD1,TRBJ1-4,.,CASSPGTGSANEKLFF,TGTGCCAGCAGTCCCGGGACAGGCTCTGCTAATGAAAAACTGTTTTTT
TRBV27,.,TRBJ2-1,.,CASRRQISSYNEQFF,TGTGCCAGCAGGCGACAGATTAGCTCCTACAATGAGCAGTTCTTC
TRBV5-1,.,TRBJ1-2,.,CASSLAGEGVYGYTF,TGCGCCAGCAGCTTGGCGGGGGAAGGAGTCTATGGCTACACCTTC
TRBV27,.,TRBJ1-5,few,CASSFSGGTALQPQHF,TGTGCCAGCAGTTTCTCCGGGGGAACGGCTCTACAGCCCCAGCATTTT
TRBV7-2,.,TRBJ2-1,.,CASSYVQVYSYNEQFF,TGTGCCAGCAGCTACGTCCAGGTATATTCCTACAATGAGCAGTTCTTC
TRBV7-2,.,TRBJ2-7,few,CASSSDSGEQYF,TGTGCCAGCAGCTCGGACAGCGGTGAGCAGTACTTC
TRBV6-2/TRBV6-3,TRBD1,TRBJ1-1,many,CASSYPGTGSFGAFF,TGTGCCAGCAGTTACCCCGGGACAGGGTCCTTTGGGGCTTTCTTT
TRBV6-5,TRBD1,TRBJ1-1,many,CASSTTGTGNTEAFF,TGTGCCAGCAGTACTACCGGGACAGGGAACACTGAAGCTTTCTTT
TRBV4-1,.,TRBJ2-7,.,CASSQVVQGYYEQYF,TGCGCCAGCAGCCAAGTGGTACAAGGATACTACGAGCAGTACTTC
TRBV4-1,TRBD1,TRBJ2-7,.,CASSHQTGTGFQEQYF,TGCGCCAGCAGCCATCAAACCGGGACAGGGTTTCAAGAGCAGTACTTC
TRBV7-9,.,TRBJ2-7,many,CASSLVLGSYEQYF,TGTGCCAGCAGCTTAGTGCTGGGTTCGTACGAGCAGTACTTC
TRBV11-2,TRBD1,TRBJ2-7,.,CASRPPTGVLEDEQYF,TGTGCCAGCAGACCACCTACAGGGGTTTTAGAAGACGAGCAGTACTTC
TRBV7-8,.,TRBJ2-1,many,CASSLEGGNEQFF,TGTGCCAGCAGCTTAGAAGGGGGCAATGAGCAGTTCTTC
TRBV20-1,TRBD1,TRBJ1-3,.,CSAPALWGDRGNTIYF,TGCAGTGCTCCCGCCTTGTGGGGGGACAGGGGAAACACCATATATTTT
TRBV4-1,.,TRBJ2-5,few,CASSQDSSVWQETQYF,TGCGCCAGCAGCCAAGATAGTAGCGTGTGGCAAGAGACCCAGTACTTC
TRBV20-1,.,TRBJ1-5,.,CSARDWQMTNQPQHF,TGCAGTGCTAGAGATTGGCAGATGACTAATCAGCCCCAGCATTTT